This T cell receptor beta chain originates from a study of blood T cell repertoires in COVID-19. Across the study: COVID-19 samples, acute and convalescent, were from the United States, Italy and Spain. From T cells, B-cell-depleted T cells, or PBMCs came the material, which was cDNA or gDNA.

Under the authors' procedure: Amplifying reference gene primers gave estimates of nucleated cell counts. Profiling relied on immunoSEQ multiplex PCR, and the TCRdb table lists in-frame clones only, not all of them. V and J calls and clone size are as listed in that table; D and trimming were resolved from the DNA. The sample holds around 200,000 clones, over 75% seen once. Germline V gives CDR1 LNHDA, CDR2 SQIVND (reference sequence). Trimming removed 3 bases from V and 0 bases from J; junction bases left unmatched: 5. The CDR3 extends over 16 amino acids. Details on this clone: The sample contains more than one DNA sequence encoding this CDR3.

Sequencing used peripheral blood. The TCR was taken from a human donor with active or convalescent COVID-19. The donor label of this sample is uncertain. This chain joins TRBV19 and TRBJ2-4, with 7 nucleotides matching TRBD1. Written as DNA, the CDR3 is TGTGCCAGTAGTATCCTGGGACAGCTAGCCAAAAACATTCAGTACTTC. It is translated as CASSILGQLAKNIQYF.